This entry lists 21 T cell receptor beta chains sequenced from one sample in a study of shared clonotypes between healthy human individuals (TCRdb year 2020). Libraries were made using the immunoSEQ multiplex PCR assay. Drawn from immuneACCESS, this table holds only the in-frame rearrangements with V and J called that TCRdb kept. Clones are partly lost; checked studies trace under half to an unresolved V gene and leave the rest unexplained. Present in this sample are millions of clones, around 90% of which were seen just once. The ten largest account for roughly 0.13% of the sample. The sequencing input was naive CD4+ T cells sorted from blood. What this sample's cell subset or site label stands for: CD45RA+ positively selected. These receptors originate from a young man in good health.

This clone was observed once. The chain has TRBV6-5 and TRBJ2-5; no clear D gene. Between the trimmed V and J ends, which lost 6 bases and 5 bases, there was a span of 16 bases. The germline V gene encodes CDR1 MNHEY and CDR2 SVGAGI. The CDR3 is made up of 14 amino acids. The CDR3 spells CASSPGRSRETQYF. The CDR3 nucleotides read TGTGCCAGCAGCCCTGGACGGTCTAGGGAGACCCAGTACTTC.

The chain uses TRBV28 and TRBJ1-5; possibly TRBD1 for D (6 bases). CDR1 and CDR2 from the germline V gene are MDHEN and SYDVKM. This CDR3 is 15 amino acids long. V shed 4 bases and J shed 7 bases, with 17 bases lying between them. For the CDR3, the DNA is TGTGCCAGCAGTTGGAGGGGGTCCACGTGGCAGCCCCAGCATTTT. The encoded protein is CASSWRGSTWQPQHF.

V is TRBV19 and J is TRBJ2-7; the D gene could be TRBD1 or TRBD2 (5 bases each). The V gene's germline CDR1 is LNHDA and CDR2 SQIVND (reference sequence). CDR3 size: 14 residues. Deletions cut 5 bases from V and 0 bases from J, with 11 bases between. The DNA of the CDR3 is TGTGCCAGTAGTGGGTCAGGGAGCTCCTACGAGCAGTACTTC. This encodes CASSGSGSSYEQYF.

With regard to this clone: This sample includes further DNA sequences coding for the same CDR3. V is TRBV5-1 and J is TRBJ1-2; D gene unclear. The CDR3 covers 13 residues. Germline CDR1 SGHRS, CDR2 YFSETQ. Between the trimmed V and J ends, which lost 4 bases and 2 bases, there was a span of 9 bases. The CDR3 coding sequence is TGCGCCAGCAGCCAGCCGGGGAACTATGGCTACACCTTC. As protein: CASSQPGNYGYTF. Variable domain in full (rest from reference TRBV5-1 and TRBJ1-2): KAGVTQTPRYLIKTRGQQVTLSCSPISGHRSVSWYQQTPGQGLQFLFEYFSETQRNKGNFPGRFSGRQFSNSRSEMNVSTLELGDSALYLCASSQPGNYGYTFGSGTRLTVV.

This clone appeared a few times. The same CDR3 arises from other DNA sequences in this sample as well. The V call is TRBV15, the J call TRBJ1-1, with D possibly matching TRBD1 (6 bases). V was pared by 0 bases and J by 1 base, with 9 bases between. CDR3 length: 15 residues. Germline V gene sequence: CDR1 LNHNV, CDR2 YYDKDF (reference sequence). CDR3 protein: CATSREQGQNTEAFF. As DNA, the CDR3 is TGTGCCACCAGCAGAGAACAGGGACAGAACACTGAAGCTTTCTTT.

For this clone: The same CDR3 arises from other DNA sequences in this sample as well. This rearrangement joins TRBV11-3 to TRBJ2-1; no firm D call. Trimming cost V 2 bases and J 7 bases, with 6 bases left between them. This CDR3 is 12 amino acids long. The germline CDR1 and CDR2 sequences are SGHNT and YENEEA. The CDR3 protein is CASSLMGNEQFF. The DNA for the CDR3 is TGTGCCAGCAGCTTAATGGGGAATGAGCAGTTCTTC.

The chain joins TRBV27 to TRBJ1-2; D is unresolved. Trimming removed 4 bases at V and 1 base at J, with 16 bases between. The germline CDR1 and CDR2 sequences are MNHEY and SMNVEV (reference sequence). The CDR3 runs 16 residues. The CDR3: CASSSTSGVINYGYTF. The CDR3 coding sequence is TGTGCCAGCAGTTCCACCTCCGGGGTTATTAACTATGGCTACACCTTC.

This clone turned up a few times. The chain employs TRBV5-6 and TRBJ1-1; D is uncertain. Germline values: CDR1 SGHDT, CDR2 YYEEEE. The CDR3 is 11 residues long. Trimming removed 6 bases from V and 5 bases from J, with 8 bases in between. CDR3: CASNRETEAFF. The CDR3, as DNA: TGTGCCAGCAACCGGGAGACTGAAGCTTTCTTT. Using reference TRBV5-6 and TRBJ1-1 for the parts outside the CDR3, the full variable domain is DAGVTQSPTHLIKTRGQQVTLRCSPKSGHDTVSWYQQALGQGPQFIFQYYEEEERQRGNFPDRFSGHQFPNYSSELNVNALLLGDSALYLCASNRETEAFFGQGTRLTVV.

V usage is TRBV11-2 and J usage is TRBJ2-1; D is perhaps TRBD1 or TRBD2 (5 bases each). In germline, CDR1 is SGHAT, CDR2 FQNNGV. V was cut by 2 bases and J by 2 bases, with 10 bases left in between. The CDR3 totals 15 residues. The CDR3: CASSLKRDAYNEQFF. In nucleotides, the CDR3 is TGTGCCAGCAGCTTAAAGAGGGACGCCTACAATGAGCAGTTCTTC. Using reference TRBV11-2 and TRBJ2-1 for the parts outside the CDR3, the full variable domain is EAGVAQSPRYKIIEKRQSVAFWCNPISGHATLYWYQQILGQGPKLLIQFQNNGVVDDSQLPKDRFSAERLKGVDSTLKIQPAKLEDSAVYLCASSLKRDAYNEQFFGPGTRLTVL.

The gene calls are TRBV5-1 and TRBJ2-7; 11 nucleotides align to TRBD2. The CDR3 has 15 amino acids. V was pared by 0 bases and J by 8 bases, with 7 bases of the junction left unmatched. Looked up from germline, CDR1 is SGHRS and CDR2 is YFSETQ. Here the CDR3 DNA reads TGCGCCAGCAGCTTGGATAGCGGGAGGGCCTCCCAGCAGTACTTC. It translates to CASSLDSGRASQQYF.

The chain couples TRBV10-1 to TRBJ2-3; D call uncertain. The V end was cut by 8 bases, the J end by 2 bases, with 11 bases between. The CDR3 contains 13 residues. Per the germline V gene, CDR1 is WNHNN and CDR2 is SYGVQD (reference sequence). CDR3 sequence reads: CASARVFTDTQYF. CDR3 sequence (DNA): TGCGCCAGCGCCCGGGTTTTCACAGATACGCAGTATTTT.

The rearrangement links TRBV2 to TRBJ1-1, with D unresolved. Germline V lookup: CDR1 SNHLY, CDR2 FYNNEI. V was cut by 6 bases and J by 3 bases, with 14 bases left in between. The CDR3 consists of 14 residues. CDR3 protein: CASSGQAGDTEAFF. Here the CDR3 DNA reads TGTGCCAGCAGCGGCCAGGCAGGCGACACTGAAGCTTTCTTT.

This chain connects TRBV4-1 to TRBJ1-5; D gene ambiguous. This CDR3 contains 16 residues. Trimming took 1 base from V and 0 from J, leaving 10 bases between them. The germline V gene encodes CDR1 MGHRA and CDR2 YSYEKL. The CDR3 DNA reads TGCGCCAGCAGCCAAGTGGATACTTATAGCAATCAGCCCCAGCATTTT. This translates into CASSQVDTYSNQPQHF.

V and J are TRBV6-5 and TRBJ2-7; possible D gene TRBD1, 6 bases. The V end lost 7 bases, the J end lost 4 bases, and 14 bases lay between the germline ends. CDR3 length: 13 residues. The germline V gene encodes CDR1 MNHEY and CDR2 SVGAGI. CDR3 sequence reads: CASKRGSLYEQYF. Here the CDR3 DNA reads TGTGCCAGCAAGAGGGGGAGTTTGTACGAGCAGTACTTC.

The chain is built from TRBV6-1 and TRBJ2-1, with a weak D call TRBD1 (6 bases). V was cut by 2 bases and J by 9 bases, with 11 bases left in between. CDR1 is MNHNS and CDR2 is SASEGT in the germline V gene. The CDR3 is made up of 13 amino acids. Here the CDR3 reads CASSELGAAEQFF. As DNA, the CDR3 is TGTGCCAGCAGTGAATTGGGGGCAGCTGAGCAGTTCTTC.

Comments on this clone: The sample contains more than one DNA sequence encoding this CDR3. This chain joins TRBV6-1 and TRBJ1-2; no definite D call. Trimming removed 4 bases from V and 4 bases from J, with 7 bases in between. The germline CDR1 and CDR2 sequences are MNHNS and SASEGT. There are 12 residues in the CDR3. The chain's CDR3 is CASSVTGYGYTF. CDR3 DNA sequence: TGTGCCAGCAGTGTCACTGGCTATGGCTACACCTTC.

The gene calls are TRBV5-4 and TRBJ2-2; D remains ambiguous. V shed 1 base and J shed 7 bases, with 14 bases lying between them. The V gene's germline CDR1 is SGHNT and CDR2 YYREEE (reference sequence). This CDR3 spans 15 amino acids. In nucleotides, the CDR3 is TGTGCCAGCAGCTTGTTTGGGCTTGGAAGCGGGGAGCTGTTTTTT. It encodes CASSLFGLGSGELFF.

As for this clone: Additional DNA sequences in this sample encode the identical CDR3. V and J are TRBV6-5 and TRBJ1-6; 8 positions agree with TRBD1. There are 14 residues in the CDR3. Germline-derived CDR1 and CDR2 are MNHEY and SVGAGI. V trimming: 6 bases; J trimming: 10 bases; junction bases outside the gene matches: 8. The CDR3 is CASSLGQGGSPLHF. CDR3 coding DNA: TGTGCCAGCAGCCTCGGACAGGGCGGGTCACCCCTCCACTTT.

The chain uses TRBV30 and TRBJ1-1, with 7 bases lining up with TRBD1. Germline V lookup: CDR1 GTSNPN, CDR2 SVGIG (reference sequence). J was trimmed by 5 bases and V by 4 bases; bases with no gene match: 4. CDR3 length equals 12 residues. DNA for the CDR3: TGTGCCTGGACAGGGGGAGAAACTGAAGCTTTCTTT. Amino acids: CAWTGGETEAFF.

This chain connects TRBV5-5 to TRBJ2-7; D remains unclear. This CDR3 is 12 amino acids long. Trimming cost V 8 bases and J 0 bases, with 9 bases left between them. The germline CDR1 and CDR2 sequences are SGHKS and YYEKEE (reference sequence). CDR3 in DNA: TGTGCCAGTACCACCAGCTCCTACGAGCAGTACTTC. Its protein is CASTTSSYEQYF.

The gene calls are TRBV14 and TRBJ2-5; D is ambiguous. The V end lost 0 bases, the J end lost 5 bases, and 13 bases lay between the germline ends. In germline, CDR1 is SGHDN, CDR2 FVKESK. The CDR3 is made up of 15 amino acids. The CDR3 bases are TGTGCCAGCAGCCAAGAAAGGTTAACAAGTGAGACCCAGTACTTC. Protein sequence: CASSQERLTSETQYF. The full variable domain, in which reference TRBV14 and TRBJ2-5 provide the parts outside the CDR3, is EAGVTQFPSHSVIEKGQTVTLRCDPISGHDNLYWYRRVMGKEIKFLLHFVKESKQDESGMPNNRFLAERTGGTYSTLKVQPAELEDSGVYFCASSQERLTSETQYFGPGTRLLVL.